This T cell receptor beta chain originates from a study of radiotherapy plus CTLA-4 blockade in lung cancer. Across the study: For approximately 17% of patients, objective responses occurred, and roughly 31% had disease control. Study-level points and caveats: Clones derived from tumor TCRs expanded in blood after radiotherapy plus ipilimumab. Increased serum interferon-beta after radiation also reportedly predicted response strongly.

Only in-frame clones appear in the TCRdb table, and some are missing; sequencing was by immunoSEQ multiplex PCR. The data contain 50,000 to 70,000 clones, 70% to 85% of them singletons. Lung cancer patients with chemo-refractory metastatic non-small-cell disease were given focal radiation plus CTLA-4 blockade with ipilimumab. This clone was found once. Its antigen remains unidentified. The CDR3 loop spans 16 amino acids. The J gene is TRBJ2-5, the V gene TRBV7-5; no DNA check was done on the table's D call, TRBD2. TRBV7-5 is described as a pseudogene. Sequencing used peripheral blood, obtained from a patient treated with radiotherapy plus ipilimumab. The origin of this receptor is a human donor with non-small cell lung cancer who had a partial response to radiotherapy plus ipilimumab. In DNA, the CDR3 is TGTGTCAGAAGCTTAGGAACCGCGGGGGAGGGGGAGACCCAGTACTTC. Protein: CVRSLGTAGEGETQYF.